This T cell receptor (beta chain) was recorded in a study of cytomegalovirus exposure and HLA in healthy donors. On the study more broadly: For the approximately 360 genotyped donors, 75% to 90% fell within the Caucasian-associated ancestry cluster. Study-wide findings and caveats: What a later analysis reportedly showed was that an Asian-associated ancestry cluster had fewer N-insertions than the approximately 670-donor mean.

With 60 Vbeta and 13 Jbeta primers, the PCR was carried out. Sequencing was performed with immunoSEQ multiplex PCR; in TCRdb, only in-frame clones are kept and a portion is missing. The sample records roughly 23,000 clones, about 78% being singletons. The CDR3 is 13 amino acids. V gave up 4 bases and J gave up 9 bases, with 17 bases separating them. The germline V gene encodes CDR1 SGHNT and CDR2 YYREEE (reference sequence). About this clone: Antigen specificity is unknown.

The TCR comes from a man between 60 and 70 years old in good health and CMV-seronegative. The sample was PBMCs. V and J are TRBV5-4 and TRBJ2-7; TRBD1 might be the D (6 bases). The CDR3 region is CASSTGTKTSQYF. The DNA of the CDR3 is TGTGCCAGCAGCACTGGGACAAAAACGTCGCAGTACTTC.